The 11 T cell receptor beta chains below were found in one sample sequenced in a study of OX40 agonist ivuxolimab in advanced cancers. Method: immunoSEQ multiplex PCR; TCRdb's copy keeps in-frame clones and lacks some. The repertoire has some 50,000 clones, 75% to 85% of them found once; the top ten carry approximately 3.3%. This specimen was CD4+ or CD8+ T cells sorted from blood, taken in a trial of the OX40 agonist ivuxolimab. Receptors were obtained from an adult with an advanced solid tumor such as melanoma, head and neck, liver or kidney cancer.

This chain uses TRBV6-6 with TRBJ2-7; 8 nucleotides match TRBD2. The germline V gene encodes CDR1 MNHNY and CDR2 SVGAGI (reference sequence). The V and J ends lost 4 bases and 4 bases, in that order; junction bases with no gene match: 9. CDR3 length equals 15 residues. CDR3 nucleotides: TGTGCCAGCAGTTCAACCGGGACTAGTAAGTACGAGCAGTACTTC. This translates into CASSSTGTSKYEQYF.

The chain joins TRBV6-1 to TRBJ2-1; possibly TRBD2 for D (5 bases). The CDR3 spans 13 residues. Germline V gene sequence: CDR1 MNHNS, CDR2 SASEGT. Trimming took 8 bases from V and 6 from J, leaving 14 bases between them. This CDR3 is CASVGENTNEQFF. CDR3 in DNA: TGTGCCAGCGTGGGAGAAAACACCAATGAGCAGTTCTTC.

V and J are TRBV11-2 and TRBJ2-1; D remains unclear. Trimming took off 1 base at V and 12 bases at J, with 10 bases between the two ends. The CDR3 spans 12 residues. In germline, CDR1 is SGHAT, CDR2 FQNNGV. The CDR3 loop reads CASSLVSYGQFF. Written as DNA, the CDR3 is TGTGCCAGCAGCTTAGTTAGTTATGGGCAGTTCTTC.

The chain recombines TRBV11-2 with TRBJ2-1, with 10 nucleotides matching TRBD2. The CDR3 sequence is 18 residues long. V lost 4 bases and J lost 3; bases outside the gene matches: 12. Germline V gene sequence: CDR1 SGHAT, CDR2 FQNNGV. Here the CDR3 DNA reads TGTGCCAGCAGCTCTCCTAGCGGGAGAAGGACCGTCTACAATGAGCAGTTCTTC. As protein: CASSSPSGRRTVYNEQFF. The whole variable domain, remainder taken from reference TRBV11-2 and TRBJ2-1, is EAGVAQSPRYKIIEKRQSVAFWCNPISGHATLYWYQQILGQGPKLLIQFQNNGVVDDSQLPKDRFSAERLKGVDSTLKIQPAKLEDSAVYLCASSSPSGRRTVYNEQFFGPGTRLTVL.

CDR3 in DNA: TGTGCCAGCTCACCCATGGGTCTCAGGGGCGGGCAGCCCCAGCATTTT. Translated, it gives CASSPMGLRGGQPQHF. V usage is TRBV18 and J usage is TRBJ1-5, with a weak D call TRBD1 (6 bases). The V gene's germline CDR1 is KGHSH and CDR2 LQKENI. The length of the CDR3 is 16 residues. Deletions cut 3 bases from V and 7 bases from J, with 19 bases between.

CDR3 bases: TGTGCCATCAGTGAGTCGGGCCAGGCATACTATGGCTACACCTTC. It is translated as CAISESGQAYYGYTF. The chain combines TRBV10-3 with TRBJ1-2; D unresolved. The CDR3 is 15 amino acids. Germline V gene data show CDR1 as ENHRY and CDR2 as SYGVKD. The germline V and J ends were trimmed by 0 bases and 3 bases, with 11 bases remaining between them.

The chain is built from TRBV7-3 and TRBJ2-5, with a tentative D call TRBD2 (5 bases). Trimming removed 5 bases from V and 1 base from J, with 8 bases in between. CDR1 SGHTA and CDR2 FQGTGA come from the germline V gene. This CDR3 has 13 amino acids. The CDR3 spells CASSMSGQETQYF. The CDR3 nucleotides are TGTGCCAGCAGCATGAGCGGCCAAGAGACCCAGTACTTC.

This clone showed up just a few times. This chain connects TRBV6-1 to TRBJ1-2; D call uncertain. V was pared by 3 bases and J by 0 bases, with 8 bases between. This CDR3 comprises 14 residues. Germline V gene sequence: CDR1 MNHNS, CDR2 SASEGT. The CDR3: CASSDGPTNYGYTF. The CDR3 region has the DNA TGTGCCAGCAGTGACGGACCCACTAACTATGGCTACACCTTC.

This chain joins TRBV6-6 and TRBJ1-1; D is unresolved. V was clipped by 5 bases and J by 1 base, with 8 bases between them. Germline CDR1 MNHNY, CDR2 SVGAGI (reference sequence). CDR3 length: 13 amino acids. Here the CDR3 reads CASSTGWNTEAFF. Here the CDR3 DNA reads TGTGCCAGCAGTACCGGGTGGAACACTGAAGCTTTCTTT.

The chain uses TRBV5-4 and TRBJ2-1; 10 bases match TRBD2. V was clipped by 5 bases and J by 5 bases; unmatched bases: 10. The CDR3 is 16 amino acids. The V gene's germline CDR1 is SGHNT and CDR2 YYREEE (reference sequence). The CDR3 region is CASRDGLAGENNEQFF. The CDR3 coding sequence is TGTGCCAGCAGGGACGGGCTAGCGGGAGAGAACAATGAGCAGTTCTTC.

CDR3 in amino acids: CASKKQTNTEAFF. In DNA, the CDR3 is TGTGCCAGTAAGAAGCAGACGAACACTGAAGCTTTCTTT. This chain connects TRBV19 to TRBJ1-1, with D hard to call. The CDR3 extends over 13 amino acids. V was trimmed by 7 bases and J by 1 base, leaving 10 bases between them. Germline V gene lookup returns CDR1 LNHDA and CDR2 SQIVND (reference sequence).